What follows are 2 T cell receptor beta chains derived from one specimen sequenced in a study of T cell responses to AZD1222 COVID-19 vaccine. TCRdb's table, derived via immunoSEQ multiplex PCR, lists solely in-frame clones and lacks some. The table has around 99,000 clones, approximately 86% seen once; the top ten hold over 3.5%. The source was peripheral blood, collected on day 0 of AZD1222 vaccination. These receptors all stem from an adult in good health.

The V gene is TRBV7-2, the J gene TRBJ2-1, with D maybe TRBD2 (6 bases). CDR1 is SGHTA, CDR2 FQGNSA, per germline. The CDR3 has 16 amino acids. V lost 3 bases to trimming and J lost 4 bases, with 16 bases between them. CDR3 protein: CASSLAVASAYNEQFF. The CDR3 coding sequence is TGTGCCAGCAGCTTGGCAGTGGCTAGCGCGTACAATGAGCAGTTCTTC.

V usage is TRBV24-1 and J usage is TRBJ1-3; D is ambiguous. Germline V CDR1 and CDR2: KGHDR, SFDVKD. With 6 bases removed from V and 4 bases from J, the gap between germline ends came to 12 bases. The CDR3 spans 14 residues. The CDR3 here is CATSKTVRGNTIYF. The DNA for the CDR3 is TGTGCCACCAGTAAGACGGTGAGGGGAAACACCATATATTTT.